Listed below are T cell receptor beta chains from one sample, sequenced in a study of blood T cell repertoires in COVID-19. The assay was immunoSEQ multiplex PCR, and TCRdb's table has in-frame clones only and misses some. Of roughly 18,000 clones in the sample, roughly 85% were seen once. The sequencing input was peripheral blood. The origin of the receptors is an elderly man with acute or convalescent COVID-19. Each CDR3 is given with its conserved first and last residue. Each record gives: CDR3 DNA, CDR3 protein, clone size, V gene, D gene, J gene. The D gene is left open where the match is weak. The size field is filled for only some rows; it gives once, few, many or a size class.

cdr3_nt: TGTGCCAGCCGGGACAGCACCTACGAGCAGTACTTC
cdr3_aa: CASRDSTYEQYF
clone_size: -
v_call: TRBV28
d_call: TRBD1
j_call: TRBJ2-7

cdr3_nt: TGTGCCAGCAGCCCGCAAGTGAGACAGGGGGCTGAAGCTTTCTTT
cdr3_aa: CASSPQVRQGAEAFF
clone_size: few
v_call: TRBV5-4
d_call: TRBD1
j_call: TRBJ1-1

cdr3_nt: TGTGCCTGGAGTGTACTAGGGTACGAGCAGTACTTC
cdr3_aa: CAWSVLGYEQYF
clone_size: -
v_call: TRBV30
d_call: -
j_call: TRBJ2-7

cdr3_nt: TGTGCCAGTACCCCTTGGAGGGCGGACGAGGGAGGCTATGGCTACACCTTC
cdr3_aa: CASTPWRADEGGYGYTF
clone_size: -
v_call: TRBV19
d_call: -
j_call: TRBJ1-2

cdr3_nt: TGTGCCAGTACCTCCGGGGACAGGGAGTACGAGCAGCCCCAGCATTTT
cdr3_aa: CASTSGDREYEQPQHF
clone_size: -
v_call: TRBV19
d_call: TRBD1
j_call: TRBJ1-5

cdr3_nt: TGTGCCAGCAGCTTGAGGGGACAGCCCCAAGAGACCCAGTACTTC
cdr3_aa: CASSLRGQPQETQYF
clone_size: few
v_call: TRBV7-9
d_call: TRBD1
j_call: TRBJ2-5

cdr3_nt: TGTGCCAGCAGCTTTAGCGGGGGCCAAGAGACCCAGTACTTC
cdr3_aa: CASSFSGGQETQYF
clone_size: -
v_call: TRBV11-3
d_call: TRBD2
j_call: TRBJ2-5

cdr3_nt: TGTGCCAGCAGCCCGACAGGGAGAGGGAACACTGAAGCTTTCTTT
cdr3_aa: CASSPTGRGNTEAFF
clone_size: few
v_call: TRBV7-9
d_call: TRBD1
j_call: TRBJ1-1

cdr3_nt: TGTGCCAGCAGCATCACGACAGGTGTAGGCTACGAGCAGTACTTC
cdr3_aa: CASSITTGVGYEQYF
clone_size: once
v_call: TRBV5-5
d_call: -
j_call: TRBJ2-7

cdr3_nt: TGTGCCAGCAGCTCCGTGGCCTCGGAGACCCAGTACTTC
cdr3_aa: CASSSVASETQYF
clone_size: few
v_call: TRBV7-2
d_call: -
j_call: TRBJ2-5

cdr3_nt: TGTGCCAGCAGCTTTTGGGGGAGGGGGGAGAGTCAGCCCCAGCATTTT
cdr3_aa: CASSFWGRGESQPQHF
clone_size: -
v_call: TRBV7-2
d_call: -
j_call: TRBJ1-5

cdr3_nt: TGTGCCAGCAGTGCAAACACCGGGGAGCTGTTTTTT
cdr3_aa: CASSANTGELFF
clone_size: -
v_call: TRBV6-4
d_call: -
j_call: TRBJ2-2

cdr3_nt: TGTGCCAGCAGCAAAGTCGGGGGTTCGAAGGCCCGCTTTACAACTAATGAAAAACTGTTTTTT
cdr3_aa: CASSKVGGSKARFTTNEKLFF
clone_size: -
v_call: TRBV21-1
d_call: -
j_call: TRBJ1-4

cdr3_nt: TGTGCCACCAGCAGAGACAGGGTCTATGGCTACACCTTC
cdr3_aa: CATSRDRVYGYTF
clone_size: few
v_call: TRBV15
d_call: -
j_call: TRBJ1-2

cdr3_nt: TGTGCCACCAGTGATTTGCGTAGGGGTACACAGGGTAACGCGAAAGAGACCCAGTACTTC
cdr3_aa: CATSDLRRGTQGNAKETQYF
clone_size: -
v_call: TRBV24-1
d_call: -
j_call: TRBJ2-5

cdr3_nt: TGTGCCAGCAGCTTAGGACAGAGTGGAGCTTTCTTT
cdr3_aa: CASSLGQSGAFF
clone_size: once
v_call: TRBV7-9
d_call: -
j_call: TRBJ1-1

cdr3_nt: TGTGCCAGCAGTTACTACGGAGGGGCTGAAGCTTTCTTT
cdr3_aa: CASSYYGGAEAFF
clone_size: -
v_call: TRBV28
d_call: -
j_call: TRBJ1-1

cdr3_nt: TGCGCCAGCAGCCAGATGACAGGGTGGGACACTGAAGCTTTCTTT
cdr3_aa: CASSQMTGWDTEAFF
clone_size: once
v_call: TRBV4-3
d_call: TRBD1
j_call: TRBJ1-1

cdr3_nt: TGTGCCAGCAGTTTAAACAGGGGGCGCAGGGATGGCTACACCTTC
cdr3_aa: CASSLNRGRRDGYTF
clone_size: few
v_call: TRBV28
d_call: TRBD1
j_call: TRBJ1-2

cdr3_nt: TGTGCCAGCAGCGGTCAACTAGCGGGGGCGCCTCGGATGTATTTT
cdr3_aa: CASSGQLAGAPRMYF
clone_size: -
v_call: TRBV7-2
d_call: TRBD2
j_call: TRBJ2-3

cdr3_nt: TGTGCCAGTATTCACCTAGGCAGAACTGAAGCTTTCTTT
cdr3_aa: CASIHLGRTEAFF
clone_size: -
v_call: TRBV19
d_call: -
j_call: TRBJ1-1

cdr3_nt: TGCGCCAGCAGCCAAGATAGAGTTAATGAAAAACTGTTTTTT
cdr3_aa: CASSQDRVNEKLFF
clone_size: -
v_call: TRBV4-3
d_call: -
j_call: TRBJ1-4

cdr3_nt: TGTGCCAGCAGTTTAAAACCGTCCGGCTCCTACAATGAGCAGTTCTTC
cdr3_aa: CASSLKPSGSYNEQFF
clone_size: -
v_call: TRBV27
d_call: -
j_call: TRBJ2-1

cdr3_nt: TGCGCCAGCAGCTTGAGATGGACGGGACAGGCAACAGATACGCAGTATTTT
cdr3_aa: CASSLRWTGQATDTQYF
clone_size: -
v_call: TRBV5-1
d_call: TRBD1
j_call: TRBJ2-3

cdr3_nt: TGTGCCAGCAGCCCTCCCGGCTCCTATAATTCACCCCTCCACTTT
cdr3_aa: CASSPPGSYNSPLHF
clone_size: -
v_call: TRBV14
d_call: -
j_call: TRBJ1-6

cdr3_nt: TGTGCCAGCAGCAGAGAGCGGGGGACTCGCGAGCAGTACTTC
cdr3_aa: CASSRERGTREQYF
clone_size: -
v_call: TRBV3-1/TRBV3-2
d_call: TRBD2
j_call: TRBJ2-7

cdr3_nt: TGTGCCAGTAACGGAGGGGGCGGCAATCAGCCCCAGCATTTT
cdr3_aa: CASNGGGGNQPQHF
clone_size: -
v_call: TRBV19
d_call: TRBD1
j_call: TRBJ1-5

cdr3_nt: TGCAGCGTTGACGCGGTCTACAATGAGCAGTTCTTC
cdr3_aa: CSVDAVYNEQFF
clone_size: -
v_call: TRBV29-1
d_call: -
j_call: TRBJ2-1

cdr3_nt: TGTGCCAGCAGTTTTCCCGTGGCTGGCTACACCTTC
cdr3_aa: CASSFPVAGYTF
clone_size: -
v_call: TRBV12-3/TRBV12-4
d_call: -
j_call: TRBJ1-2

cdr3_nt: TGTGCCAGCAGTTTACAACAGGGCGAAAAACTGTTTTTT
cdr3_aa: CASSLQQGEKLFF
clone_size: -
v_call: TRBV12-3/TRBV12-4
d_call: -
j_call: TRBJ1-4

cdr3_nt: TGTGCCAGCAGCACGACAGGGCGGGATGGCTATGGCTACACCTTC
cdr3_aa: CASSTTGRDGYGYTF
clone_size: -
v_call: TRBV7-9
d_call: TRBD1
j_call: TRBJ1-2

cdr3_nt: TGTGCCAGCAGCCAAGCCTACTTGAACTCTGGGGCCAACGTCCTGACTTTC
cdr3_aa: CASSQAYLNSGANVLTF
clone_size: -
v_call: TRBV4-2
d_call: -
j_call: TRBJ2-6

cdr3_nt: TGTGCCTGGAGCAGGATGGCGAACACCGGGGAGCTGTTTTTT
cdr3_aa: CAWSRMANTGELFF
clone_size: few
v_call: TRBV30
d_call: -
j_call: TRBJ2-2

cdr3_nt: TGTGCCAGCAGCTTGGCCGGTTTAGCGGCCCAAGAGACCCAGTACTTC
cdr3_aa: CASSLAGLAAQETQYF
clone_size: once
v_call: TRBV5-4
d_call: -
j_call: TRBJ2-5

cdr3_nt: TGTGCCAGCAGCTTGTCCGTTAGCGGGGTACCGTTAAGAACAGATACGCAGTATTTT
cdr3_aa: CASSLSVSGVPLRTDTQYF
clone_size: -
v_call: TRBV5-8
d_call: TRBD2
j_call: TRBJ2-3

cdr3_nt: TGTGCCAGCAGCTTAGGGCGGGGGGCCCAAGAGACCCAGTACTTC
cdr3_aa: CASSLGRGAQETQYF
clone_size: -
v_call: TRBV11-3
d_call: TRBD2
j_call: TRBJ2-5

cdr3_nt: TGTGCCAGCAGCGTTAGCGACAGGGACGACTGGTGGACCCAGTACTTC
cdr3_aa: CASSVSDRDDWWTQYF
clone_size: -
v_call: TRBV9
d_call: TRBD1
j_call: TRBJ2-5

cdr3_nt: TGTGCCAGCAGCTTTATGGACAGGGGGATAACTACTGAAGCTTTCTTT
cdr3_aa: CASSFMDRGITTEAFF
clone_size: -
v_call: TRBV5-5
d_call: TRBD1
j_call: TRBJ1-1

cdr3_nt: TGTGCCAGCAGTTCCTCCGGGACAGGGGTGACCAAAAACATTCAGTACTTC
cdr3_aa: CASSSSGTGVTKNIQYF
clone_size: -
v_call: TRBV28
d_call: TRBD1
j_call: TRBJ2-4

cdr3_nt: TGTGCCAGCAGCCCAGACAGGGTCTCTGGGGCCAACGTCCTGACTTTC
cdr3_aa: CASSPDRVSGANVLTF
clone_size: -
v_call: TRBV25-1
d_call: TRBD1
j_call: TRBJ2-6

cdr3_nt: TGTGCCAGCAGCCAAGAAAACAGGGGAGTAGAGGGCACCCTCCACTTT
cdr3_aa: CASSQENRGVEGTLHF
clone_size: once
v_call: TRBV4-2
d_call: TRBD1
j_call: TRBJ1-6

cdr3_nt: TGTGCCAGCAGCTTGACAGGGATGGCTTTCTTT
cdr3_aa: CASSLTGMAFF
clone_size: few
v_call: TRBV28
d_call: TRBD1
j_call: TRBJ1-1

cdr3_nt: TGTGCCAGCAGCTTGCCCGGGACAGGGGGCTCGAACTATGGCTACACCTTC
cdr3_aa: CASSLPGTGGSNYGYTF
clone_size: -
v_call: TRBV5-4
d_call: TRBD1
j_call: TRBJ1-2

cdr3_nt: TGTGCCAGCAGCGTAGGGGACAGGGGGGGAGAGACCCAGTACTTC
cdr3_aa: CASSVGDRGGETQYF
clone_size: -
v_call: TRBV9
d_call: TRBD1
j_call: TRBJ2-5

cdr3_nt: TGTGCCAGCAGCCAAGATCTAAGCGGGGCCAAAAACATTCAGTACTTC
cdr3_aa: CASSQDLSGAKNIQYF
clone_size: -
v_call: TRBV3-1/TRBV3-2
d_call: -
j_call: TRBJ2-4